This T cell receptor (beta chain) was identified in a study of T-cell reconstitution after alpha-beta-depleted transplantation in children. Study results and limitations: One year post-transplant, T-cell counts and diversity were largely derived from T cells produced anew. In patients about two months after transplant, alpha-beta T cells reportedly arose from several hundred expanded graft clones.

This clonotype was detected a few times. The target antigen is unknown. At one of its ends the junction is not consistent with the germline gene, which may arise from a read error. Researchers prepared the TCRbeta library using unique molecular identifiers, the study reports. TCRdb itself ran the PCR reads through MiXCR, one entry per CDR3 protein. In the table there are some 600,000 distinct CDR3 sequences, over 10% of which are singletons. This CDR3 comprises 14 residues. Germline V gives CDR1 LGHDT, CDR2 YNNKEL (reference sequence). This TCR came from a male patient aged 10-17 years who had a stem cell transplant for acute myeloid leukemia, so the T cells may come from the graft donor. The sample was PBMCs, mostly from graft donor cells, taken 360 days after TCRalphabeta/CD19-depleted stem cell transplant. The chain uses TRBV3-1 and TRBJ1-1; the D is unclear. CDR3 bases: TGTGCCAGCAGCCAAGTAAGGATGAAGACTGAAGCTTTCTTT. Translating it yields CASSQVRMKTEAFF.